One sample yielded the 2 T cell receptor beta chains listed below, sequenced in a study of radiotherapy plus CTLA-4 blockade in lung cancer. TCRdb's table, derived via immunoSEQ multiplex PCR, lists solely in-frame clones and lacks some. The data contain tens of thousands of clones, more than 75% of them singletons. The sample in question was peripheral blood, obtained from a patient treated with radiotherapy plus ipilimumab. Receptors were obtained from a human donor with non-small cell lung cancer that progressed on radiotherapy plus ipilimumab.

In nucleotides, the CDR3 is TGTGCCAGCAGCTTAGTAGCTAGCGGGGGTACTAACGAGCAGTACTTC. This codes for CASSLVASGGTNEQYF. The V gene is TRBV7-6, the J gene TRBJ2-7, with 10 bases fitting TRBD2. The CDR3 is 16 amino acids. Germline V gene sequence: CDR1 SGHVS, CDR2 FNYEAQ. Germline trimming cut 1 base from V and 5 bases from J; bases unmatched to any gene: 8. Variable domain in full (rest from reference TRBV7-6 and TRBJ2-7): GAGVSQSPRYKVTKRGQDVALRCDPISGHVSLYWYRQALGQGPEFLTYFNYEAQQDKSGLPNDRFSAERPEGSISTLTIQRTEQRDSAMYRCASSLVASGGTNEQYFGPGTRLTVT.

The rearrangement uses TRBV19 and TRBJ2-7; D gene ambiguous. CDR3 length equals 14 residues. The germline gives CDR1 LNHDA, CDR2 SQIVND (reference sequence). V was cut by 3 bases and J by 0 bases, with 9 bases left in between. The CDR3 DNA follows: TGTGCCAGTAGTATCGGTTCAGGCTCCTACGAGCAGTACTTC. Protein sequence: CASSIGSGSYEQYF.